The 3 T cell receptor beta chains below were found in one sample sequenced in a study of T cells in Graves' hyperthyroidism and ophthalmopathy. RNA transcripts yielded amplified TCR beta CDR3 regions. The TCR CDR3 was amplified in a first-round RT-PCR using the HTBI primer set. TCRdb ran MiXCR on the multiplex PCR reads and lists one entry per CDR3 protein. The sample has 350,000 to 400,000 distinct CDR3 sequences; approximately 19% are singletons. The sample consisted of blood. The receptor source for this set is a woman in her late teens or twenties with Graves' hyperthyroidism.

The sample holds many counts of this clonotype. This chain uses TRBV20-1 with TRBJ1-2; D ambiguous. The V and J ends lost 0 bases and 7 bases respectively, with 18 bases between them. Germline V gene data show CDR1 as DFQATT and CDR2 as SNEGSKA (reference sequence). This CDR3 is built from 15 residues. The CDR3 loop is CSARDFVAATGGYTF. The DNA of the CDR3 is TGCAGTGCTAGAGATTTTGTAGCTGCGACGGGTGGCTACACCTTC.

This clonotype was recorded many times. The rearrangement links TRBV6-1 to TRBJ2-5, with D perhaps being TRBD1 or TRBD2 (5 bases each). The CDR3 runs 16 residues. Germline V gene lookup returns CDR1 MNHNS and CDR2 SASEGT. The ends were cut back, 7 bases at V and 2 bases at J, with 20 bases in the middle. CDR3 sequence: CASKTIWDAGQETQYF. The CDR3 nucleotides are TGTGCCAGCAAGACGATATGGGACGCGGGTCAAGAGACCCAGTACTTC.

This clonotype was seen repeatedly, ten times or more. V gene TRBV29-1 combines with J gene TRBJ1-5; D unresolved. The V gene lost 7 bases and the J gene lost 7 bases, with 8 bases spanning the gap. Germline V CDR1 and CDR2: SQVTM, ANQGSEA. There are 10 residues in the CDR3. This chain's CDR3 is CSALRQPQHF. The CDR3 nucleotides read TGCAGCGCCCTTAGACAGCCCCAGCATTTT.